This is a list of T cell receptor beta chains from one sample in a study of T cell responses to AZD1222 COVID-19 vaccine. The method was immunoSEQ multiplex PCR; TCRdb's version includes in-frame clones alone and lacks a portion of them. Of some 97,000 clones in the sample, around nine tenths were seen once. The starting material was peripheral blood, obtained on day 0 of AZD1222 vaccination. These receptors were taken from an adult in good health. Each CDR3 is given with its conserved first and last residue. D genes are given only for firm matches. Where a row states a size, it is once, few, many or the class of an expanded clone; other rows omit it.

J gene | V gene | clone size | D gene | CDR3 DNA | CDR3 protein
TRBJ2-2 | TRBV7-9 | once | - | TGTGCCAGCAGCTTAGGTGGAATCAAGGCCGGGGAGCTGTTTTTT | CASSLGGIKAGELFF
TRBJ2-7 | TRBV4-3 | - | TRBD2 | TGCGCCAGCAGCCAAGGGCTAGCGGGGTACGAGCAGTACTTC | CASSQGLAGYEQYF
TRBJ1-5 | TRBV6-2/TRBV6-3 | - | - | TGTGCCAGCAGTTACCCCAGGGTTAGCAATCAGCCCCAGCATTTT | CASSYPRVSNQPQHF
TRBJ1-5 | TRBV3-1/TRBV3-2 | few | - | TGTGCCAGCAGCTCGCAGGTCCCTAGCAATCAGCCCCAGCATTTT | CASSSQVPSNQPQHF
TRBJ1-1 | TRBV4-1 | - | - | TGCGCCAGCAGCCCATTCCAGGGGAACACTGAAGCTTTCTTT | CASSPFQGNTEAFF
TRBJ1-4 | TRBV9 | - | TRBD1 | TGTGCCAGCAGCACCGGCGGTACAGGGGCCCATAATGAAAAACTGTTTTTT | CASSTGGTGAHNEKLFF
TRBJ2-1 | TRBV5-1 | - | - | TGCGCCAGCAGCTTGGTAGGGCTAAACAATGAGCAGTTCTTC | CASSLVGLNNEQFF
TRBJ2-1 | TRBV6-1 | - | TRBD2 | TGTGCCAGCAGTGAACAGGCGGGGGGCTCCTACAATGAGCAGTTCTTC | CASSEQAGGSYNEQFF
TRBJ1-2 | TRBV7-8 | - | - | TGTGCCAGCAGCTTAGACAGTAACTATGGCTACACCTTC | CASSLDSNYGYTF
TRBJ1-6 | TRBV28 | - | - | TGTGCCAGCACCCTGACAGGCCTTAATTCACCCCTCCACTTT | CASTLTGLNSPLHF
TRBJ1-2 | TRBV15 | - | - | TGTGCCACCAGCAGACCGAACTATGGCTACACCTTC | CATSRPNYGYTF
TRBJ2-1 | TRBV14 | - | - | TGTGCCAGCAGCCATTACAGACGGGGAGGAGTAGACAATGAGCAGTTCTTC | CASSHYRRGGVDNEQFF
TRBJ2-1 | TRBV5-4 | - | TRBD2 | TGTGCCAGCAGCTTGGTGGCTAGCGGGAGTAATGAGCAGTTCTTC | CASSLVASGSNEQFF
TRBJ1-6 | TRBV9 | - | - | TGTGCCAGCAGCGCTGGGGCACCATCGGGATCGAATTCACCCCTCCACTTT | CASSAGAPSGSNSPLHF
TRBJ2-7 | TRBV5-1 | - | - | TGCGCCAGCAGCTTGTCTCCGGGGGCCGCCTACGAGCAGTACTTC | CASSLSPGAAYEQYF
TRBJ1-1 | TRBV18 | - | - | TGTGCCAGCTCACCACCCTCCCCGGGGAACACTGAAGCTTTCTTT | CASSPPSPGNTEAFF
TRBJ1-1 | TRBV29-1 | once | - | TGCAGCGTTGGGAAGACAGGACCTATGAACACTGAAGCTTTCTTT | CSVGKTGPMNTEAFF